The 8 T cell receptor beta chains below all came from one sample that was sequenced in a study of blood T cell repertoires in COVID-19. Some clones are missing from TCRdb's copy, which holds only in-frame ones; the method was immunoSEQ multiplex PCR. The data hold 210,000 or so clones, with 83% observed a single time. Sequencing input: peripheral blood. The receptors come from a woman in her 30s with COVID-19, enrolled during active disease.

The sample holds one count of this clone. The chain recombines TRBV6-2 or TRBV6-3 with TRBJ2-7; 8 nucleotides line up with TRBD2. Losses at the gene ends were 0 bases for V and 5 bases for J; bases not matched to a gene: 9. Germline V gene lookup returns CDR1 MNHEY and CDR2 SVGEGT. The length of the CDR3 is 16 residues. The CDR3 DNA reads as TGTGCCAGCAGTTACTCGATTTCTAGCGGGTTTAACGAGCAGTACTTC. This translates into CASSYSISSGFNEQYF.

The V and J genes are TRBV28 and TRBJ2-7, with TRBD1 as a possible D gene (6 bases). The germline V gene has CDR1 MDHEN and CDR2 SYDVKM. The CDR3 extends over 14 amino acids. V was cut by 5 bases and J by 3 bases, with 14 bases left in between. For the CDR3, the DNA is TGTGCCAGCAGTCCTACAGGGTATGGCTACGAGCAGTACTTC. This sequence encodes CASSPTGYGYEQYF.

This chain joins TRBV9 and TRBJ2-7, with 11 positions matching TRBD2. The CDR3 spans 15 residues. Germline values: CDR1 SGDLS, CDR2 YYNGEE. J was trimmed by 2 bases and V by 0 bases; bases with no gene match: 1. This CDR3 reads CASSVGLAGTYEQYF. In DNA, the CDR3 is TGTGCCAGCAGCGTAGGACTAGCGGGGACCTACGAGCAGTACTTC.

This clone was seen a single time. The CDR3 sequence: CASSLAQGGSWNTEAFF. The CDR3 DNA follows: TGTGCCAGCAGTTTGGCGCAGGGTGGTTCGTGGAACACTGAAGCTTTCTTT. The J gene is TRBJ1-1, the V gene TRBV27; a weak D match, TRBD1 (5 bases). Germline V gene data show CDR1 as MNHEY and CDR2 as SMNVEV (reference sequence). V shed 3 bases and J shed 1 base, with 18 bases lying between them. The CDR3 loop spans 17 amino acids.

The chain joins TRBV6-5 to TRBJ2-3, with 10 positions matching TRBD1. The J segment lost 4 bases and the V segment lost 3 bases, leaving 7 bases of the junction unmatched. This CDR3 is 16 amino acids long. Germline V gene lookup returns CDR1 MNHEY and CDR2 SVGAGI. The CDR3 DNA follows: TGTGCCAGCAGTTATTCCGGGACAGGGGTGCCAGATACGCAGTATTTT. Protein sequence: CASSYSGTGVPDTQYF.

The gene calls are TRBV4-3 and TRBJ2-1; 10 bases are a match to TRBD2. V lost 0 bases, J lost 3 bases, and 14 bases stayed unmatched. CDR1 and CDR2 (germline): LGHNA, YSLEER. The CDR3 is 20 residues long. The CDR3 loop is CASSQEGGLAGATLYNEQFF. The CDR3 DNA reads as TGCGCCAGCAGCCAAGAAGGGGGCCTAGCGGGGGCAACCCTCTACAATGAGCAGTTCTTC.

This clone was seen only a few times. The rearrangement uses TRBV5-6 and TRBJ2-7; D call uncertain. Germline V lookup: CDR1 SGHDT, CDR2 YYEEEE. Trimming left V 4 bases short and J 3 bases short, with 14 bases between. CDR3 length: 14 amino acids. The CDR3 region is CASSPDPTNYEQYF. The CDR3 nucleotides read TGTGCCAGCAGCCCCGACCCGACAAACTACGAGCAGTACTTC.

The chain uses TRBV4-2 and TRBJ2-7, with D maybe TRBD2 (5 bases). The CDR3 covers 14 residues. The germline CDR1 and CDR2 sequences are LGHNA and YNFKEQ. V was shortened by 3 bases and J by 3 bases, with 12 bases between the two germline ends. CDR3 in DNA: TGTGCCAGCAGCCAGAACGGACTCCACTACGAGCAGTACTTC. As protein: CASSQNGLHYEQYF.